One sample yielded the 22 T cell receptor beta chains listed below, sequenced in a study of cytotoxic CD8 clonotypes in ibrutinib-treated CLL. TCRdb keeps only in-frame clones here, not all; method: immunoSEQ multiplex PCR. This repertoire shows roughly 18,000 clones, 65% to 85% found once; its top ten account for around 6%. The sequenced sample was PBMCs, obtained before ibrutinib treatment. Source of these receptors: a human donor with chronic lymphocytic leukemia.

The CDR3 here is CASSLKQGRGEQFF. The CDR3 DNA reads as TGTGCCAGCAGCTTAAAACAGGGTCGCGGTGAGCAGTTCTTC. This sequence joins TRBV7-2 and TRBJ2-1; possibly TRBD1 for D (6 bases). This CDR3 contains 14 residues. Deletions cut 2 bases from V and 9 bases from J, with 14 bases between. Germline values: CDR1 SGHTA, CDR2 FQGNSA.

This clone has only a few counts. The genes are TRBV10-3 and TRBJ1-1, with D possibly being TRBD1 (5 bases). CDR1 is ENHRY and CDR2 is SYGVKD in the germline V gene. This CDR3 spans 14 amino acids. Trimming cost V 0 bases and J 6 bases, with 11 bases left between them. CDR3 in amino acids: CAISESFEGSEAFF. The CDR3 DNA sequence: TGTGCCATCAGTGAGTCATTCGAGGGGTCTGAAGCTTTCTTT.

The chain employs TRBV19 and TRBJ2-1; D not certain. The CDR3 is made up of 13 amino acids. Germline V lookup: CDR1 LNHDA, CDR2 SQIVND (reference sequence). The ends were cut back, 3 bases at V and 5 bases at J, with 8 bases in the middle. The CDR3 sequence: CASSIIPNNEQFF. DNA of the CDR3: TGTGCCAGTAGTATCATACCTAACAATGAGCAGTTCTTC.

This clone was seen only a few times. The gene calls are TRBV27 and TRBJ2-2; 14 nucleotides agree with TRBD2. Germline V lookup: CDR1 MNHEY, CDR2 SMNVEV (reference sequence). With V trimmed by 6 bases and J by 6 bases, 3 bases remained unmatched. This CDR3 is built from 15 residues. CDR3: CASSGGLAGAGELFF. In DNA form, the CDR3 reads TGTGCCAGCAGCGGGGGACTAGCGGGGGCCGGGGAGCTGTTTTTT.

The rearrangement uses TRBV19 and TRBJ1-5; 7 nucleotides match TRBD1. Looked up from germline, CDR1 is LNHDA and CDR2 is SQIVND (reference sequence). The junction had 16 bases not matched to a gene; V was cut back by 6 bases and J by 2 bases. This CDR3 comprises 18 residues. The CDR3 nucleotides are TGTGCCAGTAGATCTGCGGTAGGGGGCCCTGGTGGCAATCAGCCCCAGCATTTT. This codes for CASRSAVGGPGGNQPQHF.

V is TRBV5-5 and J is TRBJ2-7, with a possible D match to TRBD2 (6 bases). CDR1 and CDR2 from the germline V gene are SGHKS and YYEKEE (reference sequence). Between the trimmed V and J ends, which lost 3 bases and 2 bases, there was a span of 18 bases. The CDR3 is made up of 16 amino acids. CDR3 in DNA: TGTGCCAGCAGCTCAGGACCGGGACTGAGTACCTACGAGCAGTACTTC. It is translated as CASSSGPGLSTYEQYF.

The table lists this clone with a count of one. V and J are TRBV6-6 and TRBJ1-5; TRBD1 matches at 7 bases. The germline gives CDR1 MNHNY, CDR2 SVGAGI (reference sequence). V lost 2 bases and J lost 4; bases outside the gene matches: 8. The CDR3 consists of 16 residues. The chain's CDR3 is CASSYATRDRNQPQHF. CDR3 bases: TGTGCCAGCAGTTACGCCACCCGGGACAGAAATCAGCCCCAGCATTTT.

This clone was found a few times. The V gene is TRBV7-9, the J gene TRBJ1-1; D is undetermined. CDR3 size: 15 residues. Germline V CDR1 and CDR2: SEHNR, FQNEAQ (reference sequence). Deletions cut 6 bases from V and 0 bases from J, with 14 bases between. The CDR3 reads CASSSDLTLNTEAFF. The CDR3 DNA is TGTGCCAGCAGTTCTGACCTGACACTGAACACTGAAGCTTTCTTT.

The J gene is TRBJ1-1, the V gene TRBV15; 7 positions match TRBD1. Germline lookup yields CDR1 LNHNV and CDR2 YYDKDF (reference sequence). Trimming removed 3 bases from V and 3 bases from J; junction bases left unmatched: 10. The CDR3 has 16 amino acids. The CDR3 coding sequence is TGTGCCACCAGCAGGACCAGGGGGTCGGGGTACACTGAAGCTTTCTTT. It specifies CATSRTRGSGYTEAFF.

The sample holds one count of this clone. The chain carries TRBV6-1 and TRBJ2-1; D might be TRBD2 (6 bases). CDR1 is MNHNS, CDR2 SASEGT, per germline. The CDR3 extends over 16 amino acids. Trimming pared 3 bases from V and 0 bases from J, leaving 12 bases between. Here the CDR3 DNA reads TGTGCCAGCAGTGATGAAATCGGGGGCTCCTACAATGAGCAGTTCTTC. This codes for CASSDEIGGSYNEQFF.

The chain employs TRBV6-6 and TRBJ2-3; D possibly matches TRBD1 or TRBD2 (5 bases each). Germline V lookup: CDR1 MNHNY, CDR2 SVGAGI (reference sequence). The CDR3 length is 15 residues. The V gene lost 5 bases and the J gene lost 3 bases, with 15 bases spanning the gap. For the CDR3, the DNA is TGTGCCAGCAGTATCCGGGACGGGGAAACAGATACGCAGTATTTT. This gives the protein CASSIRDGETDTQYF.

V gene TRBV5-6 combines with J gene TRBJ2-4; no clear D gene. CDR3 length: 12 amino acids. The germline V gene encodes CDR1 SGHDT and CDR2 YYEEEE. The V gene lost 0 bases and the J gene lost 6 bases, with 4 bases spanning the gap. In nucleotides, the CDR3 is TGTGCCAGCAGCTTGGGGAGAAACATTCAGTACTTC. Residues: CASSLGRNIQYF. The full variable domain, with the rest looked up from reference TRBV5-6 and TRBJ2-4, is DAGVTQSPTHLIKTRGQQVTLRCSPKSGHDTVSWYQQALGQGPQFIFQYYEEEERQRGNFPDRFSGHQFPNYSSELNVNALLLGDSALYLCASSLGRNIQYFGAGTRLSVL.

This chain uses TRBV7-8 with TRBJ2-7, with 8 bases lining up with TRBD1. The CDR3 totals 14 residues. CDR1 is SGHVS and CDR2 is FQNEAQ in the germline V gene. Unmatched junction bases numbered 5, after V lost 7 bases and J lost 0 bases. The CDR3 DNA reads as TGTGCCAGCAAACGGGACAGGAACTCCTACGAGCAGTACTTC. Encoded protein: CASKRDRNSYEQYF.

This chain joins TRBV6-1 and TRBJ2-2; D ambiguous. The germline V gene has CDR1 MNHNS and CDR2 SASEGT. V was shortened by 5 bases and J by 1 base, with 11 bases between the two germline ends. The CDR3 contains 15 residues. CDR3: CASSRVSKNTGELFF. The CDR3 region has the DNA TGTGCCAGCAGTCGTGTCAGCAAGAACACCGGGGAGCTGTTTTTT.

J is TRBJ2-5 and V is TRBV4-1; TRBD2 matches 8 bases. The CDR3 is 18 residues long. V dropped 1 base and J dropped 5; count of bases not matched to a gene: 15. The germline V gene encodes CDR1 MGHRA and CDR2 YSYEKL. This CDR3 reads CASSQALPRGRGGETQYF. CDR3 nucleotides: TGCGCCAGCAGCCAAGCATTGCCCCGGGGGCGCGGGGGGGAGACCCAGTACTTC.

The J gene is TRBJ1-3, the V gene TRBV29-1; unclear D gene. Per germline, CDR1 SQVTM and CDR2 ANQGSEA. V was clipped by 4 bases and J by 0 bases, with 4 bases between them. CDR3 length equals 12 residues. This CDR3 is CSVAGSGNTIYF. CDR3 coding DNA: TGCAGCGTTGCCGGCTCTGGAAACACCATATATTTT.

The chain has TRBV28 and TRBJ1-6; D gene uncertain. V lost 2 bases, J lost 10 bases, and 12 bases lay in between. The CDR3 extends over 14 amino acids. Germline CDR1 and CDR2: MDHEN and SYDVKM. The CDR3 spells CASSLRRRASPLHF. The DNA of the CDR3 is TGTGCCAGCAGTTTACGGAGGAGGGCGTCACCCCTCCACTTT.

This clone has just one count. CDR3 bases: TGTGCCAGCAGCGCCGGGACAGGAGCTTCTCAGCCCCAGCATTTT. It specifies CASSAGTGASQPQHF. This chain links TRBV9 with TRBJ1-5, with 8 bases fitting TRBD1. The CDR3 contains 15 residues. From germline, CDR1 is SGDLS and CDR2 YYNGEE. With V trimmed by 3 bases and J by 6 bases, 8 bases remained unmatched.

The gene calls are TRBV4-3 and TRBJ1-1; no firm D call. Germline V gives CDR1 LGHNA, CDR2 YSLEER. The CDR3 runs to 16 residues. Trimming took off 1 base at V and 0 bases at J, with 12 bases between the two ends. The CDR3 here is CASSQAVGILNTEAFF. In DNA, the CDR3 is TGCGCCAGCAGCCAAGCGGTTGGCATTTTGAACACTGAAGCTTTCTTT.

The chain joins TRBV5-1 to TRBJ2-6, with unresolved D. The CDR3 runs 18 residues. Trimming removed 0 bases from V and 0 bases from J, with 13 bases in between. Germline lookup yields CDR1 SGHRS and CDR2 YFSETQ. The CDR3 is CASSLAWAGGSGANVLTF. In DNA form, the CDR3 reads TGCGCCAGCAGCTTGGCCTGGGCAGGCGGCTCTGGGGCCAACGTCCTGACTTTC.

The rearrangement links TRBV4-2 to TRBJ2-3; D call uncertain. Looked up from germline, CDR1 is LGHNA and CDR2 is YNFKEQ. V lost 0 bases and J lost 6, with 19 bases in between. The CDR3 contains 17 residues. The CDR3 DNA is TGTGCCAGCAGCCAAGACCACAGAGGCGCCACTACGGATACGCAGTATTTT. This gives the protein CASSQDHRGATTDTQYF.

V usage is TRBV5-4 and J usage is TRBJ2-5; 8 bases are shared with TRBD1. CDR3 length: 14 residues. Per the germline V gene, CDR1 is SGHNT and CDR2 is YYREEE (reference sequence). With 3 bases clipped from V and 4 bases from J, the junction kept 5 bases outside the gene matches. This CDR3 reads CASSSAGGRETQYF. DNA for the CDR3: TGTGCCAGCAGCTCAGCAGGGGGCAGAGAGACCCAGTACTTC.